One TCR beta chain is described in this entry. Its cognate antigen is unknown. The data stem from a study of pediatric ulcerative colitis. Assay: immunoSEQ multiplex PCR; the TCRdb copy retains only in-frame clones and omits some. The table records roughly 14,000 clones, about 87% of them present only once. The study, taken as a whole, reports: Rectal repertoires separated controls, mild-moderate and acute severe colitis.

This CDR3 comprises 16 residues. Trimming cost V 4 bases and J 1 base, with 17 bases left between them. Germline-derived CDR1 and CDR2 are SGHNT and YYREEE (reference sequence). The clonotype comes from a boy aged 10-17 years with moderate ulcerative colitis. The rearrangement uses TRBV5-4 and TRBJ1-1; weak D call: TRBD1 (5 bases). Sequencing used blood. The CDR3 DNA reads TGTGCCAGCAGCCTAGGGACCGCTACCTGGAACACTGAAGCTTTCTTT. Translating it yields CASSLGTATWNTEAFF.